This T cell receptor beta chain was sequenced in a study of monozygotic twins with inflammatory bowel disease. Points from the study as a whole: Concordance status among twins (concordant versus discordant) showed no link to repertoire similarity, possibly from limited power. Clonotype sharing was lower in IBD patients than healthy twins, most markedly with disease activity. On the inverse Simpson index, IBD patients scored lower for TCRbeta diversity than healthy co-twins.

Whole-blood total RNA was extracted without T cell sorting. About this clonotype: Antigen: not known.

The CDR3 contains 14 residues. Germline lookup yields CDR1 DFQATT and CDR2 SNEGSKA (reference sequence). TCRdb derives one entry per CDR3 protein from the 5' RACE reads, leaving out DNA. In total, the table holds approximately 330,000 distinct CDR3 sequences. Sequenced input: blood. The clonotype originates from a human donor with ulcerative colitis or Crohn's disease, or a healthy co-twin of an affected twin (not recorded which). V gene TRBV20-1 combines with J gene TRBJ2-7; TCRdb's D call of TRBD2 is untestable without DNA. The CDR3 reads CSARDWLPGYEQYF.